This TCR beta chain was captured in a study of blood T cell repertoires in COVID-19. The wider study: The study counted Cohort 3 donors as recovered given two negative PCRs, clearance, or symptom resolution.

Participants came from around 25 US areas, aged about 18 to 100 years. The authors' processing: The assay estimated nucleated cells by amplifying reference gene primers. Clones were sequenced by immunoSEQ multiplex PCR, and TCRdb holds only the in-frame ones, with some missing. D and trimming come from the DNA, and the V and J calls and clone size come from that table. The sample consists of some 200,000 clones, around 87% of them appearing once. Losses at the gene ends were 4 bases for V and 9 bases for J; bases not matched to a gene: 15. Germline V gives CDR1 SGHNT, CDR2 YYREEE (reference sequence). The CDR3 length is 16 residues.

What was sequenced was PBMCs or T cells enriched from blood (not recorded which). V and J are TRBV5-4 and TRBJ2-1; TRBD2 matches 8 bases. The origin of this receptor is a man in his thirties or forties in a cohort exposed to, infected with or recovered from COVID-19 (not recorded which). CDR3 bases: TGTGCCAGCAGCCCTCCGGGGAACGGGAGGGCCTCTGAGCAGTTCTTC. Translation: CASSPPGNGRASEQFF.